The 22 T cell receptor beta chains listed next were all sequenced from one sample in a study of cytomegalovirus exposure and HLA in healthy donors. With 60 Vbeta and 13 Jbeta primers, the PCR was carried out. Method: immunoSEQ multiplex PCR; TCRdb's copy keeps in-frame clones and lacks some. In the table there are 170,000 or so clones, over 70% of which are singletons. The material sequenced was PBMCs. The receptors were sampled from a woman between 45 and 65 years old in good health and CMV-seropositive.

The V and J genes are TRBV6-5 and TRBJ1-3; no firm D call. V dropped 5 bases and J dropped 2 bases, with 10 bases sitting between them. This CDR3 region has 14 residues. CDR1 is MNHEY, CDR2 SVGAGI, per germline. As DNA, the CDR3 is TGTGCCAGCAGTACCCTCGGGGCTGGAAACACCATATATTTT. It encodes CASSTLGAGNTIYF.

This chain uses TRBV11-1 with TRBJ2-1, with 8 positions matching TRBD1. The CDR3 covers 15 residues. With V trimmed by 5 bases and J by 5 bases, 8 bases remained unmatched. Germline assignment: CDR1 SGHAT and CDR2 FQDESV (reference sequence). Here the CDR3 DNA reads TGTGCCAGCAGCACGAGACAGGGGCACAACAATGAGCAGTTCTTC. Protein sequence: CASSTRQGHNNEQFF.

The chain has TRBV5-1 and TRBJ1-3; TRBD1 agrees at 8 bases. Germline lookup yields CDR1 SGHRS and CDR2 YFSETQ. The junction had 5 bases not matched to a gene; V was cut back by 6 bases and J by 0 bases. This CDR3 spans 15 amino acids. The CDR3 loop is CASNPTGDSGNTIYF. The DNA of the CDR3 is TGCGCCAGCAACCCGACAGGGGACTCTGGAAACACCATATATTTT.

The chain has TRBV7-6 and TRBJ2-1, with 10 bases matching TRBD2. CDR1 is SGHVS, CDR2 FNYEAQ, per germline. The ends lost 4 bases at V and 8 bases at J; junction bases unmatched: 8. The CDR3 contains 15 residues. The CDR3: CASSSSSGSFYEQFF. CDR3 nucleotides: TGTGCCAGCAGCTCCTCTAGCGGGAGTTTCTATGAGCAGTTCTTC.

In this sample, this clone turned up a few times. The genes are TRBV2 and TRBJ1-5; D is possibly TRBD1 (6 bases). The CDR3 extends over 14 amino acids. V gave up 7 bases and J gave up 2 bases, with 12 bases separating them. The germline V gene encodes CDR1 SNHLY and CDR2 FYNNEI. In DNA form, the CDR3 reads TGTGCCAGCAAGGGGGAATTCGGCAATCAGCCCCAGCATTTT. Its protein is CASKGEFGNQPQHF.

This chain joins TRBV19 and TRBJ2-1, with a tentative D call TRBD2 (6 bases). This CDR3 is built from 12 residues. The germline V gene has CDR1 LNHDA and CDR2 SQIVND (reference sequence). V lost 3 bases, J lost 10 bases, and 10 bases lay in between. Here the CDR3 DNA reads TGTGCCAGTAGTATCTTGGGGAGGGAGCAGTTCTTC. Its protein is CASSILGREQFF.

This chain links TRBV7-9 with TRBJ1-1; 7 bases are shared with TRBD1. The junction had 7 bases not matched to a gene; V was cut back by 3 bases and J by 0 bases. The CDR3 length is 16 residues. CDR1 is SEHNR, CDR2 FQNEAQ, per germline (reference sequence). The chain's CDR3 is CASSLWPDRVNTEAFF. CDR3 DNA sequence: TGTGCCAGCAGCTTGTGGCCCGACAGGGTGAACACTGAAGCTTTCTTT.

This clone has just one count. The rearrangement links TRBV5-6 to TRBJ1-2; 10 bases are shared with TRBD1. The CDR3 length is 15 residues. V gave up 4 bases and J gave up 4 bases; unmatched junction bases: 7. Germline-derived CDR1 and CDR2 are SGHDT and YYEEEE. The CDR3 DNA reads TGTGCCAGCAGCCCCGACAGGGGGCTGAGCTATGGCTACACCTTC. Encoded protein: CASSPDRGLSYGYTF.

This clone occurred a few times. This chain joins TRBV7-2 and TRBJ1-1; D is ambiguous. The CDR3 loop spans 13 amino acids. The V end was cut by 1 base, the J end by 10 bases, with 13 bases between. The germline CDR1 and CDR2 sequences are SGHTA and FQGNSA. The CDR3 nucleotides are TGTGCCAGCAGCTTAGTGGGCGCCCCAGGAGCTTTCTTT. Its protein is CASSLVGAPGAFF. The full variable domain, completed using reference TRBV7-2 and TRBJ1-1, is GAGVSQSPSNKVTEKGKDVELRCDPISGHTALYWYRQSLGQGLEFLIYFQGNSAPDKSGLPSDRFSAERTGGSVSTLTIQRTQQEDSAVYLCASSLVGAPGAFFGQGTRLTVV.

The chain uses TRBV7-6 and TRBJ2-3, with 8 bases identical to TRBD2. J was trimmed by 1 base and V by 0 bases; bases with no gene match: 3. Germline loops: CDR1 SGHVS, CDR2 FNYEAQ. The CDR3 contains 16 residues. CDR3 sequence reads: CASSLAFGGGTDTQYF. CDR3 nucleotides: TGTGCCAGCAGCTTAGCGTTCGGGGGGGGCACAGATACGCAGTATTTT.

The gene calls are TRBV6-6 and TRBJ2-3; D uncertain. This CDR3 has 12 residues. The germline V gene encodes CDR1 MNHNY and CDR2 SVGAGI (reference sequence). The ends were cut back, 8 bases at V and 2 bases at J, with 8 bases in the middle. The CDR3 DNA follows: TGTGCCAGCTTATCTAACACAGATACGCAGTATTTT. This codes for CASLSNTDTQYF.

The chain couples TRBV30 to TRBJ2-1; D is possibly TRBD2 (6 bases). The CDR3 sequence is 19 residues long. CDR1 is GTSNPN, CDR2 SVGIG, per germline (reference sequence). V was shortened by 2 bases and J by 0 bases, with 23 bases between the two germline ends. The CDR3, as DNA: TGTGCCTGGAGTAGTCCCGAGGGTGGGACTTTTAGCTCCTACAATGAGCAGTTCTTC. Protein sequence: CAWSSPEGGTFSSYNEQFF.

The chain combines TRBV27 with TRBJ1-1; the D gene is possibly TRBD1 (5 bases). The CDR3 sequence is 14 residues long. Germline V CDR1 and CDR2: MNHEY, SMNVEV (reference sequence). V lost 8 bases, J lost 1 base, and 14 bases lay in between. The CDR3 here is CASRGLSGNTEAFF. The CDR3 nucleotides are TGTGCCAGCCGGGGACTTTCTGGGAACACTGAAGCTTTCTTT.

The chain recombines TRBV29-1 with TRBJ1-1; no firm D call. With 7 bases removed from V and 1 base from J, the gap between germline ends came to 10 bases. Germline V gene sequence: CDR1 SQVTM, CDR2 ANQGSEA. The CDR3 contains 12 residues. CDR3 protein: CSGRNQNTEAFF. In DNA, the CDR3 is TGCAGCGGCAGGAATCAGAACACTGAAGCTTTCTTT.

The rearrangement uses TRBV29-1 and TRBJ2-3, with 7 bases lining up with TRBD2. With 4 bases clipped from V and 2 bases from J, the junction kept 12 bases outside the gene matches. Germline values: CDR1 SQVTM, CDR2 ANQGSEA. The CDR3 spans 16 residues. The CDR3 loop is CSVGEGPSGDTDTQYF. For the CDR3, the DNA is TGCAGCGTTGGGGAGGGCCCTAGCGGCGACACAGATACGCAGTATTTT.

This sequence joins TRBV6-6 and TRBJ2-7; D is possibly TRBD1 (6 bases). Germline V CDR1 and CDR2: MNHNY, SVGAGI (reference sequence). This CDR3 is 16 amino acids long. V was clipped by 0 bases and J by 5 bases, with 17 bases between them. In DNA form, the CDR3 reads TGTGCCAGCAGTTACTCGGGGGCAAGTCCCAATCACGAGCAGTACTTC. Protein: CASSYSGASPNHEQYF.

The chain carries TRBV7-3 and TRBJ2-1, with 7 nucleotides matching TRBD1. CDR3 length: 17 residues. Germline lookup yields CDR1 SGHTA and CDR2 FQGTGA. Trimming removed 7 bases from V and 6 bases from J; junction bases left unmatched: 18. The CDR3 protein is CASTPSGTASLVNEQFF. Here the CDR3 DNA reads TGTGCCAGCACCCCCTCCGGGACAGCTAGTTTAGTCAATGAGCAGTTCTTC.

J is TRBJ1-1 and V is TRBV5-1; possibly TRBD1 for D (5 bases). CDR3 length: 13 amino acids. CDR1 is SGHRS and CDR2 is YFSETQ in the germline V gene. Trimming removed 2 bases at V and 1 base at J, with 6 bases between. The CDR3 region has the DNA TGCGCCAGCAGCTTACAGGAGAACACTGAAGCTTTCTTT. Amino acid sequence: CASSLQENTEAFF.

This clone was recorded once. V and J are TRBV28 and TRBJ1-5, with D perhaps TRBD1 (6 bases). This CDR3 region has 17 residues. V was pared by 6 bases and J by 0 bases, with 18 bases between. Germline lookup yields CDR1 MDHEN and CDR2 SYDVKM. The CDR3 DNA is TGTGCCAGCAGGAAACATCAGGGGATCCTTAGCAATCAGCCCCAGCATTTT. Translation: CASRKHQGILSNQPQHF.

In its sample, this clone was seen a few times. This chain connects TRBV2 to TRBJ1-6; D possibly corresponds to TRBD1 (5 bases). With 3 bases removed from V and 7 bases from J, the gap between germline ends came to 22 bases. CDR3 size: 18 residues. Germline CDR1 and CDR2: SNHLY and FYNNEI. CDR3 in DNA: TGTGCCAGCAGTGAGAGCAGGGTATTCGCTTGGGGAAATTCACCCCTCCACTTT. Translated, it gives CASSESRVFAWGNSPLHF.

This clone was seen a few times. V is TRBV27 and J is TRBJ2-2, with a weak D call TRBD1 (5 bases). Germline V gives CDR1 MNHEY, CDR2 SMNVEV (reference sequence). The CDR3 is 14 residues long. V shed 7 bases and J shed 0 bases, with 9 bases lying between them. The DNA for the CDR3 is TGTGCCAGCAAGGCCAGGGCGAACACCGGGGAGCTGTTTTTT. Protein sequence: CASKARANTGELFF.

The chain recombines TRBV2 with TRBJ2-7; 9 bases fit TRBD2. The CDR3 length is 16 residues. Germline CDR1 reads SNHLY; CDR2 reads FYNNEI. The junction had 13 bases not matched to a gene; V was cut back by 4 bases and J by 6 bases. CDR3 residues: CASSGGISGGPLEQYF. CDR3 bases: TGTGCCAGCAGTGGGGGCATAAGCGGGGGGCCCCTCGAGCAGTACTTC.